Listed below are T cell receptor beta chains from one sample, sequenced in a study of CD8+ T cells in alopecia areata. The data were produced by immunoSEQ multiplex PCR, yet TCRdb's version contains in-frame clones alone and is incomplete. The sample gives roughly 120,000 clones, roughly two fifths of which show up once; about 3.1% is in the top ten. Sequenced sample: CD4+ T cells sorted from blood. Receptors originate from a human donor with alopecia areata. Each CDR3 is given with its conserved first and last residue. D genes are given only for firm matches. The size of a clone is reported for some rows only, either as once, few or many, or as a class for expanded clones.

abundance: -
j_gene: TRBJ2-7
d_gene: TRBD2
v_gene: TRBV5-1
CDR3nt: TGCGCCAGCAGCCCCAGCGGGAGTTCCCTCTCCTACGAGCAGTACTTC
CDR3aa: CASSPSGSSLSYEQYF

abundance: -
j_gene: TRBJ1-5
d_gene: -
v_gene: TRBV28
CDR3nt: TGTGCCAGCGGGATAGGGGTTCAGCAGCCCCAGCATTTT
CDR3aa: CASGIGVQQPQHF

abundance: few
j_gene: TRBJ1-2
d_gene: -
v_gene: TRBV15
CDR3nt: TGTGCCACCAGCAGAGATCCGGGGAATAGCTATGGCTACACCTTC
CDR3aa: CATSRDPGNSYGYTF

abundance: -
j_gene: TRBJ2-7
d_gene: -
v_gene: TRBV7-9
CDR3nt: TGTGCCAGCAGCTTTGCGACCCAGGATACCTACGAGCAGTACTTC
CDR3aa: CASSFATQDTYEQYF

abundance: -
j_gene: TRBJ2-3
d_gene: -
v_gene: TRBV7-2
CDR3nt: TGTGCCAGCAGCCTACAGGGAGGAGATACGCAGTATTTT
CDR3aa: CASSLQGGDTQYF

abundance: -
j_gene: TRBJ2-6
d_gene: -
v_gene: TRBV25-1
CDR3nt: TGTGCCAGCAGTTACTCTGGGGCCAACGTCCTGACTTTC
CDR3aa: CASSYSGANVLTF

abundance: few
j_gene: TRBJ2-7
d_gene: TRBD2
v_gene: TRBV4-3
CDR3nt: TGCGCCAGCAGCCAAGACGGGACTAGCCACGACGAGCAGTACTTC
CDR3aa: CASSQDGTSHDEQYF

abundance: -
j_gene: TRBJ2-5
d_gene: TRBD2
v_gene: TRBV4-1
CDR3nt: TGCGCCAGCAGCCAACCGACTAGCGGAAAAGAGACCCAGTACTTC
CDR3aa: CASSQPTSGKETQYF

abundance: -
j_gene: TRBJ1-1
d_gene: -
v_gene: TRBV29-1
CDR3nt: TGCAGCGTTGCGGGTTCTCGAGGGGCTTTCTTT
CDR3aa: CSVAGSRGAFF

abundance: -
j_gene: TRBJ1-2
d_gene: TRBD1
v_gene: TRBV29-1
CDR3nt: TGCAGCGTCTTTTTACCGGGACAGAGAAACTATGGCTACACCTTC
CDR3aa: CSVFLPGQRNYGYTF

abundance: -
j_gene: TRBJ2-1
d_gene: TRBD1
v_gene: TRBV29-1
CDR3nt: TGCAGCGCCAGGGGACAGGGGATCTACAATGAGCAGTTCTTC
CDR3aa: CSARGQGIYNEQFF

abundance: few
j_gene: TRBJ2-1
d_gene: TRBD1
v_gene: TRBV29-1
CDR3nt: TGCAGCGTCAGGACAGGGGGAAATGAGCAGTTCTTC
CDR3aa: CSVRTGGNEQFF

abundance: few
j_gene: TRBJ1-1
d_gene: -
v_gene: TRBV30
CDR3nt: TGTGCCTGGAGACCAATGGGGGGCACTGAAGCTTTCTTT
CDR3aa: CAWRPMGGTEAFF

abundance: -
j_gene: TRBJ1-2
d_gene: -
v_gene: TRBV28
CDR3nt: TGTGCCAGCAGTCCCTGGACTACTGGCTACACCTTC
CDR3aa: CASSPWTTGYTF

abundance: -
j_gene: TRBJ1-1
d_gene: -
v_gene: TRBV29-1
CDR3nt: TGCAGCGTTGGACAGACAAACACTGAAGCTTTCTTT
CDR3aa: CSVGQTNTEAFF

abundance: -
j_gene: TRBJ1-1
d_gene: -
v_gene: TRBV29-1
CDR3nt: TGCAGCGTTGTTATGAGCACTGAAGCTTTCTTT
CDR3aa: CSVVMSTEAFF

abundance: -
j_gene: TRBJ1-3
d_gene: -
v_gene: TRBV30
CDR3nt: TGTGCCTGGACCGGAAACACCATATATTTT
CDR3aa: CAWTGNTIYF

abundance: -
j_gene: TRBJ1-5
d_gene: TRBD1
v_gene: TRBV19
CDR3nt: TGTGCCAGTAGTGCGGACAGGGTTGACAATCAGCCCCAGCATTTT
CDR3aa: CASSADRVDNQPQHF

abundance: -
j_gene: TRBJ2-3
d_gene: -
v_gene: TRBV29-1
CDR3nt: TGCAGCGGGGGTTCCGTCACAGATACGCAGTATTTT
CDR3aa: CSGGSVTDTQYF

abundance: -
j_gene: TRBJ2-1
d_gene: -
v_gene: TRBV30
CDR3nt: TGTGCCTGGAGTGTACTGCCCGACAATGAGCAGTTCTTC
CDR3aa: CAWSVLPDNEQFF

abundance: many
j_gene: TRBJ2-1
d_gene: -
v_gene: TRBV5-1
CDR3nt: TGCGCCAGCAGCTTACCATCCTACAATGAGCAGTTCTTC
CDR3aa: CASSLPSYNEQFF

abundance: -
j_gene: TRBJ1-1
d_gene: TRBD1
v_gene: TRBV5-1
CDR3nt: TGCGCCAGCAGCTTGGAGGGACAGCTGAACACTGAAGCTTTCTTT
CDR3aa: CASSLEGQLNTEAFF

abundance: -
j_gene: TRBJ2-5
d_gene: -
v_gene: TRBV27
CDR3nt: TGTGCCAGCAGTGCGGGCGGGATGATCCGGGAGACCCAGTACTTC
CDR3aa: CASSAGGMIRETQYF

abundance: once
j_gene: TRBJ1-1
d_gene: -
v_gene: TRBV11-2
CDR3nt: TGTGCCAGCAGCTTAGTCCTGAACACTGAAGCTTTCTTT
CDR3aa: CASSLVLNTEAFF

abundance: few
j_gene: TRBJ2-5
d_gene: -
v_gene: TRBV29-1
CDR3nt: TGCAGCGTGAGTTGGTCGGAGACCCAGTACTTC
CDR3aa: CSVSWSETQYF

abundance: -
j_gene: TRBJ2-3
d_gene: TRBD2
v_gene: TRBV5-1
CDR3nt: TGCGCCAGCAGCTTGGAGCTAGCGGGGGGCTGGAGTACGCAGTATTTT
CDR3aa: CASSLELAGGWSTQYF

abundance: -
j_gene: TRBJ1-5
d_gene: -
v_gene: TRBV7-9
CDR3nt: TGTGCCAGCAGCTCCAACGGGGGGGGCAATCAGCCCCAGCATTTT
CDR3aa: CASSSNGGGNQPQHF

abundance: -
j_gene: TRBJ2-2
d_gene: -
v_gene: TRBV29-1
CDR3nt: TGCAGCGTTGAAAGAGGGTTCGACACCGGGGAGCTGTTTTTT
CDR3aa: CSVERGFDTGELFF

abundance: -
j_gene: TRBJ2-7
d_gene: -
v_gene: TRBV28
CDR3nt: TGTGCCAGCAGGCCCGGAGGGATACCATCGCCCTACGAGCAGTACTTC
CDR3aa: CASRPGGIPSPYEQYF

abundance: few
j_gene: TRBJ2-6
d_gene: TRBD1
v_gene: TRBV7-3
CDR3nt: TGTGCCAGCAGCTCACCCAGGGGGCTTGGGGCCAACGTCCTGACTTTC
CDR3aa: CASSSPRGLGANVLTF

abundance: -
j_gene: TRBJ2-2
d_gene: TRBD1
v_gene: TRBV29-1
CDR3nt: TGCAGCGTTGATTACCAGGGGGCGACCGGGGAGCTGTTTTTT
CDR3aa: CSVDYQGATGELFF

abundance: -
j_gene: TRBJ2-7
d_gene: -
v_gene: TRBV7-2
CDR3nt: TGTGCCAGCAGCTTCCGGCTATTCGGCGAGCAGTACTTC
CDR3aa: CASSFRLFGEQYF

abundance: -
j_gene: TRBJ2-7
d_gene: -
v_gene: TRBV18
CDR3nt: TGTGCCAGCTCACCCCCGTCCCAGGCACACTACGAGCAGTACTTC
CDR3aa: CASSPPSQAHYEQYF

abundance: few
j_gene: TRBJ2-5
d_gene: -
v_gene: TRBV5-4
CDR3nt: TGTGCCAGCAGCTTGGAAACTTCAAGGGGAGGAGAGACCCAGTACTTC
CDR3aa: CASSLETSRGGETQYF

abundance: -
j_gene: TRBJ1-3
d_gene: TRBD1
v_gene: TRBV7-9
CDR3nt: TGTGCCAGCAGCTTACCGACAGGGGAGAACACCATATATTTT
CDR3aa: CASSLPTGENTIYF

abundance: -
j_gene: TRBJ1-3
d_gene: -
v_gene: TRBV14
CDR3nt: TGTGCCAGCAGCCCAGGGACTTCCCGCTCTGGAAACACCATATATTTT
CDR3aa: CASSPGTSRSGNTIYF

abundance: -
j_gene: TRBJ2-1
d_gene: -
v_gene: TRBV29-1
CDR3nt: TGCAGAGAAGGAAGCTGGTGCCTCGACAATGAGCAGTTCTTC
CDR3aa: CREGSWCLDNEQFF

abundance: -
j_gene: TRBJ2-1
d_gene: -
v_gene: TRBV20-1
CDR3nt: TGCAGTGCTACGGAGTACAATGAGCAGTTCTTC
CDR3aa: CSATEYNEQFF

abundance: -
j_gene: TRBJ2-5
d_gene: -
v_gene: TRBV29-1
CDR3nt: TGCAGCGTTGCCCTCTCCAGGCACGAAGAGACCCAGTACTTC
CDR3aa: CSVALSRHEETQYF

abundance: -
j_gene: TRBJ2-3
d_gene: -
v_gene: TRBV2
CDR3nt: TGTGCCAGCCTGAGACGGAGCACAGATACGCAGTATTTT
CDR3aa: CASLRRSTDTQYF

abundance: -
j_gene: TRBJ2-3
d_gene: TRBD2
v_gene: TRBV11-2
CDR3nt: TGTGCCAGCAGCTTAACGGCGGGGGTTAGCACAGATACGCAGTATTTT
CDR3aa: CASSLTAGVSTDTQYF

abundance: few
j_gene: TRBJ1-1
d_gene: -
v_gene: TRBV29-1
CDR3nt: TGCAGCGGTGGGACGGGGAACACTGAAGCTTTCTTT
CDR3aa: CSGGTGNTEAFF

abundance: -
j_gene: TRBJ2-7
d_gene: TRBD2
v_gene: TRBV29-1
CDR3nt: TGCAGCGTTGCTCCTCCGCGTGGGACTAGGGGCTACGAGCAGTACTTC
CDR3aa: CSVAPPRGTRGYEQYF

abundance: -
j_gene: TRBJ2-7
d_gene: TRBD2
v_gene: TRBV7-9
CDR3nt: TGTGCCAGCGGGATAGCGGGGGACGCCTACGAGCAGTACTTC
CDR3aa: CASGIAGDAYEQYF

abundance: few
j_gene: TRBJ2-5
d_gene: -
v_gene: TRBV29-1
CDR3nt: TGCAGCGTTGAAGGGACACTACAAGAGACCCAGTACTTC
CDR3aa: CSVEGTLQETQYF

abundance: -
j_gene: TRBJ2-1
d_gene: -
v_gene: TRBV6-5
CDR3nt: TGTGCCAGCAGTTACTCGGGATACAATGAGCAGTTCTTC
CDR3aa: CASSYSGYNEQFF

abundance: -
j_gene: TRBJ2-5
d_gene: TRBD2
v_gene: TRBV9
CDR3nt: TGTGCCAGCAGCGTAACTAGCGGGCGCCAAGAGACCCAGTACTTC
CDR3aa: CASSVTSGRQETQYF

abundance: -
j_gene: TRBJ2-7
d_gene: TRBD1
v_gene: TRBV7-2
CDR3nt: TGTGCCAGCAGCTTAGGACAGGGGGCGTATGAGCAGTACTTC
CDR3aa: CASSLGQGAYEQYF

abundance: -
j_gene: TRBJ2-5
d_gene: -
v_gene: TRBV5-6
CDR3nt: TGTGCCAGCAGCTTAAGGGCCGGACAAGAGACCCAGTACTTC
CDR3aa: CASSLRAGQETQYF

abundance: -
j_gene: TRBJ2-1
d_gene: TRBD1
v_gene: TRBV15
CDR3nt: TGTGCCACCAGCAGGGACAGGCGGCTCAATGAGCAGTTCTTC
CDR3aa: CATSRDRRLNEQFF

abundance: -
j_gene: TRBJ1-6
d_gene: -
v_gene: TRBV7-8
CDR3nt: TGTGCCAGCAGCTCATCCTTAAGCCCTGGTAATTCACCCCTCCACTTT
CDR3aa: CASSSSLSPGNSPLHF

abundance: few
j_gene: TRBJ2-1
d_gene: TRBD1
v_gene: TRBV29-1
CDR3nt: TGCAGCGGTCGACAGGGGGCGAATGAGCAGTTCTTC
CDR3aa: CSGRQGANEQFF